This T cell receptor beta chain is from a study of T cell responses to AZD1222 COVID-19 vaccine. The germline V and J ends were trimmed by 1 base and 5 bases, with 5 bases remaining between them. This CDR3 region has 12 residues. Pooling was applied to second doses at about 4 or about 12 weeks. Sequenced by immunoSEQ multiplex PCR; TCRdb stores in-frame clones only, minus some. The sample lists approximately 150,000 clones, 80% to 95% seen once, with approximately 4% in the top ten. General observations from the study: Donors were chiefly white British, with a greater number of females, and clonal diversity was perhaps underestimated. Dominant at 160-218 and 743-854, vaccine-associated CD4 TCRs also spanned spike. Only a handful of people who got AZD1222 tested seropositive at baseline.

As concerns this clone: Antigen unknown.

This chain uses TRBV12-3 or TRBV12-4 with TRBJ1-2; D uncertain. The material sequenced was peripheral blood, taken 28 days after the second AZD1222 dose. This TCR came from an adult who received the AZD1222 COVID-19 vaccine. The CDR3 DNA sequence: TGTGCCAGCAGTTTAGGGGAATATGGCTACACCTTC. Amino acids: CASSLGEYGYTF.